A selection of T cell receptor beta chains follows, all from one sample in a study of OX40 agonist ivuxolimab in advanced cancers. Generated by immunoSEQ multiplex PCR, the TCRdb table keeps only in-frame clones and is missing some. The repertoire includes about 48,000 clones, roughly 81% of them detected once, and more than 5.5% sits in the top ten. Material: CD4+ or CD8+ T cells sorted from blood, obtained in a trial of the OX40 agonist ivuxolimab. These TCRs come from an adult with an advanced solid tumor such as melanoma, head and neck, liver or kidney cancer. CDR3s include the opening cysteine and the closing phenylalanine or tryptophan. D genes are given only for firm matches. Not all rows give a size; the values are once, few, many and, for expanded clones, a class.

j_call v_call d_call clone_size cdr3_aa cdr3_nt
TRBJ2-7 TRBV19 TRBD1 . CASSINPGGYEQYF TGTGCCAGTAGTATTAATCCAGGGGGCTACGAGCAGTACTTC
TRBJ1-1 TRBV5-4 . . CASSFGGQATEAFF TGTGCCAGCAGCTTCGGAGGGCAAGCGACTGAAGCTTTCTTT
TRBJ2-1 TRBV18 . . CASSEADGNNEQFF TGTGCCAGCTCAGAGGCTGACGGAAACAATGAGCAGTTCTTC
TRBJ2-7 TRBV28 . . CASSLTGRRGGEQYF TGTGCCAGCAGTTTAACAGGGAGGCGCGGAGGCGAGCAGTACTTC
TRBJ2-7 TRBV2 TRBD2 . CASSEAASGGTYEQYF TGTGCCAGCAGTGAAGCTGCCAGCGGGGGGACCTACGAGCAGTACTTC
TRBJ1-5 TRBV30 TRBD1 few CAWETGSQPQHF TGTGCCTGGGAGACAGGGAGCCAGCCCCAGCATTTT
TRBJ2-7 TRBV13 TRBD1 . CASSSSGTGGGEQYF TGTGCCAGCAGCTCCTCCGGGACAGGGGGAGGGGAGCAGTACTTC
TRBJ2-3 TRBV7-6 . . CASSLVRDRVDTQYF TGTGCCAGCAGCTTAGTCCGGGATCGGGTAGATACGCAGTATTTT
TRBJ2-3 TRBV6-5 . few CASRLVSTDTQYF TGTGCCAGCAGGCTGGTTAGCACAGATACGCAGTATTTT
TRBJ2-5 TRBV30 . . CAWSAKETQYF TGTGCCTGGAGTGCGAAAGAGACCCAGTACTTC
TRBJ2-5 TRBV5-4 . . CASSSQGIQETQYF TGTGCCAGCAGCTCTCAGGGAATCCAAGAGACCCAGTACTTC
TRBJ1-2 TRBV6-5 . . CATIPVGGLNYGYTF TGTGCCACCATACCGGTAGGGGGACTGAACTATGGCTACACCTTC
TRBJ2-1 TRBV5-4 TRBD2 . CASSLPGLAGGQFF TGTGCCAGCAGCTTACCGGGACTAGCGGGAGGGCAGTTCTTC
TRBJ1-5 TRBV7-8 . . CASSPQPGTYQPQHF TGTGCCAGCAGCCCCCAGCCCGGGACATATCAGCCCCAGCATTTT
TRBJ2-1 TRBV7-9 . . CASSQSSYNEQFF TGTGCCAGCAGCCAAAGCTCCTACAATGAGCAGTTCTTC
TRBJ2-1 TRBV11-2 . . CASSLEGDREQFF TGTGCCAGCAGCTTAGAGGGTGATCGTGAGCAGTTCTTC
TRBJ2-6 TRBV7-9 . . CASSLGGSGANVLTF TGTGCCAGCAGCTTAGGAGGTTCTGGGGCCAACGTCCTGACTTTC
TRBJ2-7 TRBV7-8 . . CASSPLRVAASIPSYEQYF TGTGCCAGCAGCCCGCTTCGGGTAGCGGCTTCAATACCCTCCTACGAGCAGTACTTC
TRBJ1-3 TRBV7-8 . . CASSLSRSGNTIYF TGTGCCAGCAGCCTGAGTCGCTCTGGAAACACCATATATTTT
TRBJ2-2 TRBV7-9 . . CASSRNGGTGELFF TGTGCCAGCTCGCGGAACGGGGGCACCGGGGAGCTGTTTTTT
TRBJ1-1 TRBV30 TRBD1 . CAWSAPFDRGDTEAFF TGTGCCTGGAGTGCCCCATTCGACAGGGGGGACACTGAAGCTTTCTTT
TRBJ2-7 TRBV2 . once CASPDYLSPYEQYF TGTGCCAGCCCGGACTACCTGAGCCCCTACGAGCAGTACTTC
TRBJ2-1 TRBV5-6 TRBD2 few CASTPGTSGYEQFF TGTGCCAGCACCCCCGGGACTAGCGGGTATGAGCAGTTCTTC
TRBJ2-1 TRBV29-1 . . CSVDGTPSSYNEQFF TGCAGCGTTGACGGGACACCTAGCTCCTACAATGAGCAGTTCTTC
TRBJ1-1 TRBV19 . . CASTTTRDTEAFF TGTGCCAGTACTACTACCAGGGACACTGAAGCTTTCTTT
TRBJ2-1 TRBV4-3 TRBD2 . CASSQDSYAGVGNNEQFF TGCGCCAGCAGCCAAGACTCGTACGCGGGAGTGGGAAACAATGAGCAGTTCTTC
TRBJ1-6 TRBV19 . . CASSIKTYNSPLHF TGTGCCAGTAGTATCAAGACCTATAATTCACCCCTCCACTTT
TRBJ2-5 TRBV11-2 . once CASSLGLRQETQYF TGTGCCAGCAGCTTAGGGTTACGGCAAGAGACCCAGTACTTC
TRBJ1-2 TRBV30 . . CAWAGGLDYGYTF TGTGCCTGGGCGGGGGGGCTCGACTATGGCTACACCTTC
TRBJ2-1 TRBV19 . . CASSITADRPYNEQFF TGTGCCAGTAGTATAACGGCGGACCGCCCATACAATGAGCAGTTCTTC
TRBJ1-5 TRBV4-1 . . CASSPYPGGNQPQHF TGCGCCAGCAGCCCGTATCCTGGGGGGAATCAGCCCCAGCATTTT
TRBJ2-1 TRBV6-1 TRBD1 . CASSGQGAYNEQFF TGTGCCAGCAGTGGGCAGGGGGCATACAATGAGCAGTTCTTC
TRBJ1-3 TRBV6-5 . . CASKTASGNTIYF TGTGCCAGCAAAACAGCCTCTGGAAACACCATATATTTT
TRBJ1-5 TRBV27 . once CASSLWGPHQPQHF TGTGCCAGCAGTTTATGGGGACCTCATCAGCCCCAGCATTTT
TRBJ1-6 TRBV16 . . CASSQGYNSPLHF TGTGCCAGCAGCCAGGGTTATAATTCACCCCTCCACTTT
TRBJ2-5 TRBV20-1 . . CMGAGKETQYF TGCATGGGAGCAGGGAAAGAGACCCAGTACTTC
TRBJ2-6 TRBV19 . . CASGGASGANVLTF TGTGCCAGTGGGGGGGCGTCTGGGGCCAACGTCCTGACTTTC
TRBJ2-1 TRBV6-6 TRBD2 . CASSTRTSGSYNEQFF TGTGCCAGCAGTACCAGGACTAGCGGGAGCTATAATGAGCAGTTCTTC